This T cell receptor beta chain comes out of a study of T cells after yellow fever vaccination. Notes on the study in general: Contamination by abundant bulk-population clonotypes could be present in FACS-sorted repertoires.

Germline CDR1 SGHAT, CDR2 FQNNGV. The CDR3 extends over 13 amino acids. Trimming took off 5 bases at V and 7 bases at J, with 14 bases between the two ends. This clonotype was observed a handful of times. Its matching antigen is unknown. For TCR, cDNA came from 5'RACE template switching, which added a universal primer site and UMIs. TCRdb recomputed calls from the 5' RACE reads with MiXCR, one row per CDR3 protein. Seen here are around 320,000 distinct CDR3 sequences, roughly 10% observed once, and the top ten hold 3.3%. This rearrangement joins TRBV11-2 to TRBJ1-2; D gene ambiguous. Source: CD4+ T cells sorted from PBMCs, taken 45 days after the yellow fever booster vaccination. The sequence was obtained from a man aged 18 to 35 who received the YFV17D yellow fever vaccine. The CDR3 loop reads CASSRTPIRGYTF. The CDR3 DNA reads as TGTGCCAGCAGCCGGACGCCCATCCGTGGCTACACCTTC.